These 21 T cell receptor beta chains were sequenced from one sample in a study of T cells in women clearing cervical HPV infection. The table came from immunoSEQ multiplex PCR; TCRdb's copy has only in-frame clones and leaves some out. Its table lists roughly 40,000 clones. Input material: blood buffy coat. All receptors come from a woman between 18 and 70 years old with a cervical HPV16 infection that either progressed to CIN3+ or cleared (not recorded which).

A note on this clone: The sequence runs out 3 residues before the end of the CDR3; the remainder is reconstructed from the germline J gene. The rearrangement joins TRBV10-3 to TRBJ2-3; 9 bases map to TRBD1. Germline V gene lookup returns CDR1 ENHRY and CDR2 SYGVKD. This CDR3 is 15 amino acids long. V was clipped by 2 bases and J by 1 base; unmatched bases: 1. The CDR3 loop is CAISETGGGTDTQYF. The CDR3 bases that were read are TGTGCCATCAGTGAGACAGGGGGCGGCACAGATACG.

The CDR3 is CASSPMGTSAGELFF. The CDR3 bases that were read are TGTGCCAGCAGCCCCATGGGCACTTCCGCCGGGGAG. The chain carries TRBV7-8 and TRBJ2-2; no definite D call. The DNA ends 3 residues before the CDR3 does, and the rest of the CDR3 is filled in from the germline J gene. The CDR3 has 15 residues. Trimming cost V 5 bases and J 6 bases, with 16 bases left between them. The germline V gene has CDR1 SGHVS and CDR2 FQNEAQ.

Comment on this clone: The observed sequence ends 3 residues before the CDR3 terminus, with the missing tail filled in from the germline J gene. This chain connects TRBV13 to TRBJ2-5; 10 nucleotides agree with TRBD1. This CDR3 is 15 amino acids long. The V gene's germline CDR1 is PRHDT and CDR2 FYEKMQ (reference sequence). The V and J ends lost 4 bases and 1 base, in that order; junction bases with no gene match: 3. The CDR3 sequence is CASSSDRGFQETQYF. CDR3 bases read: TGTGCCAGCAGCTCGGACAGGGGGTTCCAAGAGACC.

Details on this clone: The sequenced fragment ends 3 residues before the CDR3 boundary, so the rest is inferred from the germline J gene. V usage is TRBV23-1 and J usage is TRBJ2-7; D is perhaps TRBD1 (5 bases). TRBV23-1 is recorded as an ORF, its role being uncertain. Deletions cut 4 bases from V and 4 bases from J, with 11 bases between. This CDR3 is built from 13 residues. CDR3 in amino acids: CASSPARVYEQYF. The DNA read from the CDR3 is TGCGCCAGCAGTCCGGCCAGGGTGTACGAG.

As regards this clone: The read halts 3 residues ahead of the CDR3 end, with the missing end drawn from the germline J gene. The chain employs TRBV7-2 and TRBJ1-2; D is perhaps TRBD1 (6 bases). The CDR3 has 15 residues. The V and J ends lost 4 bases and 4 bases respectively, with 16 bases between them. The germline gives CDR1 SGHTA, CDR2 FQGNSA. The CDR3 sequence is CASSSPTGSVYGYTF. The CDR3 DNA, read in part, is TGTGCCAGCAGCTCCCCGACAGGCTCGGTCTATGGC.

Worth noting for this clone: The CDR3 end is not reached by the read, which stops 3 residues before it; the germline J gene fills it in. J is TRBJ2-6 and V is TRBV5-1; a weak D match, TRBD2 (5 bases). Per the germline V gene, CDR1 is SGHRS and CDR2 is YFSETQ. V gave up 3 bases and J gave up 10 bases, with 14 bases separating them. The CDR3 has 14 amino acids. CDR3 sequence: CASSSLATSNVLTF. CDR3 bases read: TGCGCCAGCAGCTCGTTAGCGACCTCAAACGTC.

Concerning this clone: The read ends 3 residues shy of where the CDR3 ends; the end is completed using the germline J gene. This sequence joins TRBV12-5 and TRBJ1-5, with TRBD1 identical over 7 bases. Germline-derived CDR1 and CDR2 are LGHNT and FRNRAP. J gave up 2 bases and V 6 bases, and 7 bases lay outside the gene matches. The CDR3 extends over 15 amino acids. The CDR3 region is CASGPGGSGNQPQHF. The covered CDR3 bases are TGTGCTAGTGGCCCAGGGGGGTCGGGCAATCAGCCC.

In the case of this clone: The read finishes 3 residues shy of the CDR3 end, and the germline J gene is used to complete it. The chain employs TRBV27 and TRBJ2-4, with D possibly matching TRBD1 (6 bases). With 3 bases removed from V and 7 bases from J, the gap between germline ends came to 16 bases. The germline gives CDR1 MNHEY, CDR2 SMNVEV (reference sequence). There are 15 residues in the CDR3. The part of the CDR3 DNA that was read is TGTGCCAGCAGTTTCCTCGCCAAGGGGGATAACATT. Encoded protein: CASSFLAKGDNI. The full CDR3 sequence reads CASSFLAKGDNIQYF.

Concerning this clone: The read ends 3 residues before the CDR3 terminus; that terminus is restored from the germline J gene. The genes are TRBV19 and TRBJ2-1, with D possibly being TRBD1 (6 bases). Germline-derived CDR1 and CDR2 are LNHDA and SQIVND (reference sequence). The CDR3 has 14 residues. The V and J ends lost 10 bases and 3 bases respectively, with 16 bases between them. CDR3 protein: CATSGQLYYNEQFF. CDR3 DNA (partial): TGTGCCACCTCGGGACAACTCTACTACAATGAG.

As regards this clone: The read ends 3 residues early relative to the CDR3; the germline J gene fills the gap. V usage is TRBV19 and J usage is TRBJ2-3, with D perhaps TRBD2 (5 bases). Looked up from germline, CDR1 is LNHDA and CDR2 is SQIVND (reference sequence). The ends were cut back, 3 bases at V and 5 bases at J, with 15 bases in the middle. The CDR3 length is 15 residues. The CDR3 bases that were read are TGTGCCAGTAGTATTGTGGCTAGCCCTCGAGATACG. This sequence encodes CASSIVASPRDT. The complete CDR3 reads CASSIVASPRDTQYF.

On this clone: The read is 3 residues too short to cover the CDR3 end, so that end is filled in from the germline J gene. The rearrangement links TRBV7-9 to TRBJ2-7, with TRBD1 matching over 8 bases. The germline V gene encodes CDR1 SEHNR and CDR2 FQNEAQ (reference sequence). The CDR3 sequence is 15 residues long. The V gene end was trimmed by 4 bases and the J gene end by 2 bases; junction bases not matched to a gene: 7. The CDR3 protein is CASSSGTGGPYEQYF. CDR3 DNA, as far as it was read: TGTGCCAGCAGCTCCGGAACAGGGGGTCCCTACGAG.

In the case of this clone: The CDR3 end is not reached by the read, which stops 3 residues before it; the germline J gene fills it in. The chain combines TRBV19 with TRBJ1-4; D perhaps matches TRBD1 (6 bases). The germline V gene has CDR1 LNHDA and CDR2 SQIVND (reference sequence). The CDR3 contains 15 residues. V gave up 4 bases and J gave up 5 bases, with 14 bases separating them. CDR3 loop: CASSTQGIENEKLFF. The CDR3 bases that were read are TGTGCCAGTAGTACACAGGGTATTGAGAATGAAAAA.

Of note for this clone: Coverage ceases 3 residues before the CDR3 finishes, and the germline J gene fills in the end. This chain connects TRBV18 to TRBJ2-1; D is unresolved. CDR3 length: 15 amino acids. The ends were cut back, 6 bases at V and 4 bases at J, with 16 bases in the middle. Looked up from germline, CDR1 is KGHSH and CDR2 is LQKENI. Here the CDR3 reads CASSPAAQDYNEQFF. The covered CDR3 bases are TGTGCCAGCTCTCCAGCAGCCCAGGATTACAATGAG.

Worth noting for this clone: The read is 3 residues too short to cover the CDR3 end, so that end is filled in from the germline J gene. The genes are TRBV4-1 and TRBJ1-4; TRBD1 is a possible D gene (5 bases). Trimming stripped 1 base from V and 7 bases from J, with 13 bases between. The germline gives CDR1 MGHRA, CDR2 YSYEKL. CDR3 length equals 15 residues. CDR3 protein: CASSQVRPRGEKLFF. CDR3 bases read: TGCGCCAGCAGCCAAGTAAGGCCAAGGGGTGAAAAA.

A remark on this clone: The CDR3 end is not reached by the read, which stops 3 residues before it; the germline J gene fills it in. The J gene is TRBJ2-5, the V gene TRBV5-1, with 12 bases fitting TRBD2. The CDR3 extends over 15 amino acids. Trimming cost V 0 bases and J 4 bases; bases outside gene matches: 1. Germline V gene data show CDR1 as SGHRS and CDR2 as YFSETQ. This CDR3 is CASSLVLAGGETQYF. CDR3 bases read: TGCGCCAGCAGCTTGGTACTAGCGGGAGGAGAGACC.

As concerns this clone: The read finishes 3 residues shy of the CDR3 end, and the germline J gene is used to complete it. This chain uses TRBV7-6 with TRBJ2-5; D gene unclear. The V gene lost 1 base and the J gene lost 4 bases, with 10 bases spanning the gap. This CDR3 has 14 amino acids. Germline values: CDR1 SGHVS, CDR2 FNYEAQ. Here the CDR3 reads CASSLDPRGETQYF. The CDR3 bases that were read are TGTGCCAGCAGCTTAGACCCAAGAGGAGAGACC.

Worth noting for this clone: The read terminates 3 residues before the CDR3 end, so the remaining end is supplied by the germline J gene. This chain connects TRBV30 to TRBJ1-1; a possible D gene is TRBD1 (5 bases). Per the germline V gene, CDR1 is GTSNPN and CDR2 is SVGIG (reference sequence). The CDR3 is made up of 12 amino acids. V was trimmed by 7 bases and J by 5 bases, leaving 14 bases between them. CDR3 residues: CAYLGGRTEAFF. CDR3 bases read: TGTGCCTACCTGGGGGGGAGGACTGAA.

CDR3 amino acids: CASSFSRDKDGYTF. The sequenced CDR3 bases are TGTGCCAGCTCATTCAGCAGGGACAAGGATGGC. This sequence joins TRBV18 and TRBJ1-2; a possible D gene is TRBD1 (6 bases). The CDR3 goes on 3 residues after the read ends, and that part is filled in from the germline J gene. The CDR3 is 14 residues long. Germline CDR1 KGHSH, CDR2 LQKENI. V lost 5 bases, J lost 6 bases, and 16 bases lay in between.

With regard to this clone: The read halts 3 residues ahead of the CDR3 end, with the missing end drawn from the germline J gene. V and J are TRBV11-1 and TRBJ1-5; perhaps TRBD1 as D (5 bases). CDR1 and CDR2 from the germline V gene are SGHAT and FQDESV (reference sequence). The V end lost 3 bases, the J end lost 2 bases, and 8 bases lay between the germline ends. The CDR3 sequence is 14 residues long. The CDR3 here is CASSLRGRNQPQHF. The covered CDR3 bases are TGTGCCAGCAGCTTGAGGGGTCGCAATCAGCCC.

On this clone: From the germline J gene comes the end of the CDR3, since the read stops 3 residues before it. The chain uses TRBV5-6 and TRBJ1-2; D call uncertain. This CDR3 has 14 residues. The V gene lost 0 bases and the J gene lost 3 bases, with 9 bases spanning the gap. Germline V gene data show CDR1 as SGHDT and CDR2 as YYEEEE. Incomplete CDR3 DNA: TGTGCCAGCAGCTTGGTGGGCGGGGACTATGGC. Translation: CASSLVGGDYG. The whole CDR3 sequence reads CASSLVGGDYGYTF.

About this clone itself: The CDR3 is cut off 3 residues early in the read; its end comes from the germline J gene. This chain connects TRBV7-9 to TRBJ1-2, with 9 bases matching TRBD1. The CDR3 has 14 amino acids. Looked up from germline, CDR1 is SEHNR and CDR2 is FQNEAQ (reference sequence). The CDR3 DNA, read in part, is TGTGCCAGCAGCTCGGACAGGGGAGTCCATGAC. This translates into CASSSDRGVHD. The CDR3, in full, reads CASSSDRGVHDYTF.